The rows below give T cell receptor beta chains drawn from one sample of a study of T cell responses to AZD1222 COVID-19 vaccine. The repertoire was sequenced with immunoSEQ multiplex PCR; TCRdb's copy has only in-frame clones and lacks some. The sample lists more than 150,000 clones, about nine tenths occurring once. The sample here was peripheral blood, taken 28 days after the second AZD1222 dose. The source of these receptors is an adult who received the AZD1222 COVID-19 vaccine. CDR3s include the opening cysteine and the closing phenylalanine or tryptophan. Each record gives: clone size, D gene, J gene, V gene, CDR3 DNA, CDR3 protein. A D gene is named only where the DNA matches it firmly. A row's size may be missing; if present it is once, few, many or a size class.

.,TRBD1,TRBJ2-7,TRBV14,TGTGCCAGCAGCATAGGGGGCCTACACTATTACGAGCAGTACTTC,CASSIGGLHYYEQYF
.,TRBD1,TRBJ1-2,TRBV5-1,TGCGCCAGCAGCTGGCCGGGACAGGGGTATGGCTACACCTTC,CASSWPGQGYGYTF
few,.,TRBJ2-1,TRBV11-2,TGTGCCAGCAGCGGCGAGGTGAGCGGGCAATACAATGAGCAGTTCTTC,CASSGEVSGQYNEQFF
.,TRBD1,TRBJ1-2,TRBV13,TGTGCCAGCAGCCCCCCCGGCGGACAGGGGAACTATGGCTACACCTTC,CASSPPGGQGNYGYTF
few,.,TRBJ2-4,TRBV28,TGTGCCAGCAGACCCCCAGGAGCCAAAAACATTCAGTACTTC,CASRPPGAKNIQYF
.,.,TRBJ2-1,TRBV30,TGTGCCGGACACATAGGCCCTTACAATGAGCAGTTCTTC,CAGHIGPYNEQFF
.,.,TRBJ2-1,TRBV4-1,TGCGCCAGCAGCCAAGACCCGCCCTCGCAGTACAATGAGCAGTTCTTC,CASSQDPPSQYNEQFF
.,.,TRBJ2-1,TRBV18,TGTGCCAGCTCATCATACAGGGACATGGGGTACAATGAGCAGTTCTTC,CASSSYRDMGYNEQFF
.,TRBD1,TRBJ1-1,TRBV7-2,TGTGCCAGCAGCTCAGGGACAGGGGGCATAGCTTTCTTT,CASSSGTGGIAFF
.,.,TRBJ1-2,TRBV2,TGTGCCAGCAGCCTACTGACAGCTGACTATGGCTACACCTTC,CASSLLTADYGYTF
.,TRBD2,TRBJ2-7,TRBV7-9,TGTGCCAGCAGTATGGGGAGGGAGGAGGGCGAGCAGTACTTC,CASSMGREEGEQYF
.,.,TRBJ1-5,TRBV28,TGTGCCAGCAGTTCTCTACATGTAACAACGAGGGGATGGGGAAATCAGCCCCAGCATTTT,CASSSLHVTTRGWGNQPQHF
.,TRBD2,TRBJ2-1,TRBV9,TGTGCCAGCAGCGTAGATCAAGCGGGAGTTATGTTCTTC,CASSVDQAGVMFF
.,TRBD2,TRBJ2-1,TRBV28,TGTGCCAGCAGTTCGACTAGCGGGAGGACGTACAATGAGCAGTTCTTC,CASSSTSGRTYNEQFF
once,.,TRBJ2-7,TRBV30,TGTGCCTGGAGTGTAAGGGCCCCCTCCTACGAGCAGTACTTC,CAWSVRAPSYEQYF
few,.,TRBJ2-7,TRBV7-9,TGTGCCAGCAGCTTTTCGGGAGCCTACGAGCAGTACTTC,CASSFSGAYEQYF
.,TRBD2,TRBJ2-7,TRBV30,TGTGCCTGGAGTAGCGGGAGCTCCTACGAGCAGTACTTC,CAWSSGSSYEQYF
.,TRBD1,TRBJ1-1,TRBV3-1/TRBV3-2,TGTGCCAGCAGCCCCCACCCAGGGGGAAAATACGTGAACACTGAAGCTTTCTTT,CASSPHPGGKYVNTEAFF
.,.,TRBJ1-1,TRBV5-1,TGCGCCAGCAGCTTAGCAGGGTCAAACACTGAAGCTTTCTTT,CASSLAGSNTEAFF
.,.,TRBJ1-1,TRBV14,TGTGCCAGCAGCCTGGGGGTTTACACTGAAGCTTTCTTT,CASSLGVYTEAFF
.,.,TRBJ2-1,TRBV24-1,TGTGCCACCAGTGATTTGGGCCAAAACAATGAGCAGTTCTTC,CATSDLGQNNEQFF
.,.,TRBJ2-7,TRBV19,TGTGCCAGTAGTATAGTCTGGGGGTCGGACGAGCAGTACTTC,CASSIVWGSDEQYF
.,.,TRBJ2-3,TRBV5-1,TGCGCCAGCAGCCCACAGGGGGGCGGGAGGATTGCTGATACGCAGTATTTT,CASSPQGGGRIADTQYF
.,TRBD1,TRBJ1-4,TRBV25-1,TGTGCCAGCAGTGAATATGCAGGGGGAAATGAAAAACTGTTTTTT,CASSEYAGGNEKLFF
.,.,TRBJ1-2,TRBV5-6,TGTGCCAGCAGCCCGGGACGGAGTTATGGCTACACCTTC,CASSPGRSYGYTF